This is a list of T cell receptor beta chains from one sample in a study of T cell responses to AZD1222 COVID-19 vaccine. Clones were read by immunoSEQ multiplex PCR, and TCRdb kept only the in-frame ones, dropping some. The table has 120,000 to 150,000 clones, approximately 89% seen once; the top ten hold 5.2%. The sequencing here drew on peripheral blood, taken on day 0 of AZD1222 vaccination. Source of these receptors: an adult in good health. Each CDR3 is given with its conserved first and last residue.

CASSQGNPQANYGYTF | TRBV3-1/TRBV3-2
CASSLDPNTEAFF | TRBV28
CASREGTSGTDTQYF | TRBV27
CASSFGSGGAGTDTQYF | TRBV5-1
CASSYAAYGYTF | TRBV6-2/TRBV6-3
CASSLRAGRDIQYF | TRBV5-6
CASSVGLAGLETQYF | TRBV9
CATSRATGGYNEQFF | TRBV15
CASSSGSRRGGYTF | TRBV7-2
CASSVPGTDLVGAFF | TRBV6-5
CASGWAGDEKLFF | TRBV5-6
CASSVTGGGTEAFF | TRBV9
CASSLEGYSGNTIYF | TRBV5-8
CASSRTGADYGYTF | TRBV2
CASRTVANSPLHF | TRBV2
CASWKREINQPQHF | TRBV5-8
CASTPTDTQYF | TRBV7-8
CASRRDGPDEQYF | TRBV7-7
CASSRGGASGRDTGELFF | TRBV5-6
CASSPQLFINEQFF | TRBV7-2
CASSLGQTSGNTIYF | TRBV5-8
CASSASGRLTYEQYF | TRBV7-9
CASSYRTGDNEQFF | TRBV6-6
CSASSGPENSPLHF | TRBV20-1
CASSLASGTGGETQYF | TRBV7-6
CASSLGPEQPQHF | TRBV7-6
CASSPGRGETQYF | TRBV3-1/TRBV3-2
CASRLTGGTEAFF | TRBV7-9
CASSLVGAVNTIYF | TRBV5-4
CASSPRGSGGLIINEQFF | TRBV19
CSVGTYEQYF | TRBV29-1
CASSHETTGAVEKLFF | TRBV7-9
CASSLARQASSGANVLTF | TRBV5-8
CASSDGIRNEQFF | TRBV6-4
CASRGQGSNEQFF | TRBV28
CASSIMTLGTGELFF | TRBV19
CASSPRTESGNTIYF | TRBV19
CASSFAAHRAGELFF | TRBV28
CASSREGVRDTDTQYF | TRBV4-3
CASRLGGEGQPQHF | TRBV5-6
CASRRLASNTGELFF | TRBV7-8
CASSLEGESYNSPLHF | TRBV7-9
CASSLLFGHKDTEAFF | TRBV11-2
CASSSRQGFVNQPQHF | TRBV7-2
CASSLSVNSPLHF | TRBV7-2
CASSPGQGDGYEQYF | TRBV7-9